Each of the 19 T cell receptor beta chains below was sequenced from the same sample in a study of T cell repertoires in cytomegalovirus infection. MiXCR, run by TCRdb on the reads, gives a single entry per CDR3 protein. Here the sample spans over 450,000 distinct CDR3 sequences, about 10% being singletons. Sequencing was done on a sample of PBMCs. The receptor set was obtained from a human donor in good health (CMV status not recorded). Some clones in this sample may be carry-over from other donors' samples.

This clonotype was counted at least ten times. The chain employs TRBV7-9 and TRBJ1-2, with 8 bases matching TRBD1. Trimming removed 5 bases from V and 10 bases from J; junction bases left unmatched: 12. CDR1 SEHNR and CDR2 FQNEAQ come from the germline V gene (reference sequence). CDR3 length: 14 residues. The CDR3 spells CASSRDRGTLYYTF. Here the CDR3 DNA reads TGTGCCAGCAGCCGCGACAGGGGCACTCTTTACTACACCTTC.

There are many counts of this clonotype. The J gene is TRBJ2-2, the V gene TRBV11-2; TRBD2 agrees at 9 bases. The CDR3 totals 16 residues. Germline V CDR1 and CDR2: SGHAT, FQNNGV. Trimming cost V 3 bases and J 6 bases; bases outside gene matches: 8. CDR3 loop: CASSLREGSNAGELFF. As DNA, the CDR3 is TGTGCCAGCAGCTTGCGGGAGGGGTCTAACGCCGGGGAGCTGTTTTTT. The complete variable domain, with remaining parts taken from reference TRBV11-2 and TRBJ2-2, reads EAGVAQSPRYKIIEKRQSVAFWCNPISGHATLYWYQQILGQGPKLLIQFQNNGVVDDSQLPKDRFSAERLKGVDSTLKIQPAKLEDSAVYLCASSLREGSNAGELFFGEGSRLTVL.

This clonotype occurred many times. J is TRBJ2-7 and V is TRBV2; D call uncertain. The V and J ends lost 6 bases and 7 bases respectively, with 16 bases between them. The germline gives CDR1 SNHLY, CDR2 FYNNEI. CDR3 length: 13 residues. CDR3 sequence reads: CASREPGKREQYF. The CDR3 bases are TGTGCCAGCAGAGAGCCGGGTAAAAGAGAGCAGTACTTC.

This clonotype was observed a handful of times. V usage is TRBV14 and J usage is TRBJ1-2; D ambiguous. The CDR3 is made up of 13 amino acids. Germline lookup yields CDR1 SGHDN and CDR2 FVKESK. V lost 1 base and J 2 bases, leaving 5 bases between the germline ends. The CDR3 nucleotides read TGTGCCAGCAGCCAAGCTGGGAACTATGGCTACACCTTC. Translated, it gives CASSQAGNYGYTF. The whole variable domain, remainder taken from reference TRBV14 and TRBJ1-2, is EAGVTQFPSHSVIEKGQTVTLRCDPISGHDNLYWYRRVMGKEIKFLLHFVKESKQDESGMPNNRFLAERTGGTYSTLKVQPAELEDSGVYFCASSQAGNYGYTFGSGTRLTVV.

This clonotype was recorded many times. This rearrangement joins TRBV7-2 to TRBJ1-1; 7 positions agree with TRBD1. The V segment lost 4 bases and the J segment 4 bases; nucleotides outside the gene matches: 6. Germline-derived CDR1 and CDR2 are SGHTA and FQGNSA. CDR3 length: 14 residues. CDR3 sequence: CASSSNSGGTEAFF. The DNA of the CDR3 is TGTGCCAGCAGCTCAAATTCAGGGGGCACTGAAGCTTTCTTT.

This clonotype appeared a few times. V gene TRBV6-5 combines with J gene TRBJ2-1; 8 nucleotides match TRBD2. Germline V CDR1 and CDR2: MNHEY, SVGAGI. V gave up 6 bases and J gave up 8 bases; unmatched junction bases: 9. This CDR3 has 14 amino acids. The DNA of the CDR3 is TGTGCCAGCAGGGGGACTAGTGGGAGCCATGAGCAGTTCTTC. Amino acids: CASRGTSGSHEQFF.

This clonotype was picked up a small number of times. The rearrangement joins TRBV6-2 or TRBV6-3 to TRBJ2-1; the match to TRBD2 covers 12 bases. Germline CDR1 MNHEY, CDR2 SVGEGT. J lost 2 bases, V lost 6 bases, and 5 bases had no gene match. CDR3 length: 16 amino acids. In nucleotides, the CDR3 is TGTGCCAGCAGGACTAGCGGGAGTAGGACCTACAATGAGCAGTTCTTC. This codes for CASRTSGSRTYNEQFF.

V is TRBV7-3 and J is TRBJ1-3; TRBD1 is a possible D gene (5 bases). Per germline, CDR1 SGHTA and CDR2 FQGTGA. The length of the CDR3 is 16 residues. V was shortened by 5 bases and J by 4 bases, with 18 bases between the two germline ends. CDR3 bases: TGTGCCAGCAGCGGCCCCGGGACGGGTGTCGGAAACACCATATATTTT. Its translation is CASSGPGTGVGNTIYF. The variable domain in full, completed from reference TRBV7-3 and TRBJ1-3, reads GAGVSQTPSNKVTEKGKYVELRCDPISGHTALYWYRQSLGQGPEFLIYFQGTGAADDSGLPNDRFFAVRPEGSVSTLKIQRTERGDSAVYLCASSGPGTGVGNTIYFGEGSWLTVV.

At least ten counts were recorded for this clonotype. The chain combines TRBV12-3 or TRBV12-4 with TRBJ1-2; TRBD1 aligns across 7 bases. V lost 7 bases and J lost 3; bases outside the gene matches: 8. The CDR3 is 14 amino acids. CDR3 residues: CASNRGLIDYGYTF. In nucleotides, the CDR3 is TGTGCCAGCAATAGGGGGCTTATAGACTATGGCTACACCTTC.

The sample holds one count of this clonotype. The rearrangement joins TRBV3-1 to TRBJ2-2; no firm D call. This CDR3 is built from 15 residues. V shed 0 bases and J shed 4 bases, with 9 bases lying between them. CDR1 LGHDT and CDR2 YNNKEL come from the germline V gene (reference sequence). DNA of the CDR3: TGTGCCAGCAGCCAAGAGAACAGAGGCACCGGGGAGCTGTTTTTT. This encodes CASSQENRGTGELFF. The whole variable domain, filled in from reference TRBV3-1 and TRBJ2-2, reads DTAVSQTPKYLVTQMGNDKSIKCEQNLGHDTMYWYKQDSKKFLKIMFSYNNKELIINETVPNRFSPKSPDKAHLNLHINSLELGDSAVYFCASSQENRGTGELFFGEGSRLTVL.

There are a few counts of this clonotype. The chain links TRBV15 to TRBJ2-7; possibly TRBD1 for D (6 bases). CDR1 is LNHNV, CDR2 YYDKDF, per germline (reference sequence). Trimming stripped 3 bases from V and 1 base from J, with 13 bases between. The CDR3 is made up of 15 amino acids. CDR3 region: CATSRIQTGSYEQYF. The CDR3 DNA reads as TGTGCCACCAGCAGGATTCAGACAGGATCCTACGAGCAGTACTTC.

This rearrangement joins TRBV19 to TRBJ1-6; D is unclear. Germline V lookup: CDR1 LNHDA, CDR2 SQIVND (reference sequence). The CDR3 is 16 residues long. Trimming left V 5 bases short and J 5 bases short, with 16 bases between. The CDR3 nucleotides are TGTGCCAGTAGTGATACTACCCGGCTCCATAATTCACCCCTCCACTTT. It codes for CASSDTTRLHNSPLHF.

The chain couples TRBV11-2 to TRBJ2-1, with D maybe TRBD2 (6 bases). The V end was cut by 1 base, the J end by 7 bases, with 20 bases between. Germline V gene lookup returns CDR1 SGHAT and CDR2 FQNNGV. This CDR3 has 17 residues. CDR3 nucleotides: TGTGCCAGCAGCTTAGGTCCGGGGACTCTAGGAGGGAATGAGCAGTTCTTC. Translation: CASSLGPGTLGGNEQFF.

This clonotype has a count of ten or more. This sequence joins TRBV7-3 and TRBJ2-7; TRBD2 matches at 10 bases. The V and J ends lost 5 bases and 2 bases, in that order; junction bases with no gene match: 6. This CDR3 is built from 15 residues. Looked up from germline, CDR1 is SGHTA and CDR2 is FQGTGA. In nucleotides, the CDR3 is TGTGCCAGCAGCCCCGATAGCGGGAGGCCCTACGAGCAGTACTTC. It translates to CASSPDSGRPYEQYF.

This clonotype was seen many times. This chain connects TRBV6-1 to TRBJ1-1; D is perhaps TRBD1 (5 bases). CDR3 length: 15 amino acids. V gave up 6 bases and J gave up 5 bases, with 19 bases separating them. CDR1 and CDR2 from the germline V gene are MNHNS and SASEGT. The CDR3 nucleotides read TGTGCCAGCAGCCCGGGGCAGCCCCGGCTTACTGAAGCTTTCTTT. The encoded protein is CASSPGQPRLTEAFF.

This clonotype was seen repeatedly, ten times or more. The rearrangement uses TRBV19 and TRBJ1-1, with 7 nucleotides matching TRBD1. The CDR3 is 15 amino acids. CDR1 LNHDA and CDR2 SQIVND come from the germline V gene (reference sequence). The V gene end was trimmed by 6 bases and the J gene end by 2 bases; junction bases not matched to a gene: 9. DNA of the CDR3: TGTGCCAGTAGCACAGGGGTTTCTCGAAACACTGAAGCTTTCTTT. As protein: CASSTGVSRNTEAFF. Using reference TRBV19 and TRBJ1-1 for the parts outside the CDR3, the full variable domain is DGGITQSPKYLFRKEGQNVTLSCEQNLNHDAMYWYRQDPGQGLRLIYYSQIVNDFQKGDIAEGYSVSREKKESFPLTVTSAQKNPTAFYLCASSTGVSRNTEAFFGQGTRLTVV.

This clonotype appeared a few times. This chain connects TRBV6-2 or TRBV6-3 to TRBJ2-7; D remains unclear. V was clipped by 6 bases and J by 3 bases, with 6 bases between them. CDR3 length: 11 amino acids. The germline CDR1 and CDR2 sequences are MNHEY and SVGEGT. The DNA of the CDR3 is TGTGCCAGCAGCACCTACTACGAGCAGTACTTC. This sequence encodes CASSTYYEQYF.

CDR3 sequence reads: CASNPDRGSNQPQHF. The CDR3, as DNA: TGTGCCAGTAACCCCGACAGGGGAAGCAATCAGCCCCAGCATTTT. The gene calls are TRBV19 and TRBJ1-5, with TRBD1 matching over 8 bases. The CDR3 loop spans 15 amino acids. With V trimmed by 7 bases and J by 1 base, 6 bases remained unmatched. The germline V gene encodes CDR1 LNHDA and CDR2 SQIVND (reference sequence).

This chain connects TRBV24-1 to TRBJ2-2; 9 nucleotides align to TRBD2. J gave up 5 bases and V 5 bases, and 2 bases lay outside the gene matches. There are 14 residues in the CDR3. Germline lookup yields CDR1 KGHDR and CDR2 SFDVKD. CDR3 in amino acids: CATSGSGGTGELFF. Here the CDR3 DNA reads TGTGCCACCAGTGGAAGCGGGGGGACCGGGGAGCTGTTTTTT.